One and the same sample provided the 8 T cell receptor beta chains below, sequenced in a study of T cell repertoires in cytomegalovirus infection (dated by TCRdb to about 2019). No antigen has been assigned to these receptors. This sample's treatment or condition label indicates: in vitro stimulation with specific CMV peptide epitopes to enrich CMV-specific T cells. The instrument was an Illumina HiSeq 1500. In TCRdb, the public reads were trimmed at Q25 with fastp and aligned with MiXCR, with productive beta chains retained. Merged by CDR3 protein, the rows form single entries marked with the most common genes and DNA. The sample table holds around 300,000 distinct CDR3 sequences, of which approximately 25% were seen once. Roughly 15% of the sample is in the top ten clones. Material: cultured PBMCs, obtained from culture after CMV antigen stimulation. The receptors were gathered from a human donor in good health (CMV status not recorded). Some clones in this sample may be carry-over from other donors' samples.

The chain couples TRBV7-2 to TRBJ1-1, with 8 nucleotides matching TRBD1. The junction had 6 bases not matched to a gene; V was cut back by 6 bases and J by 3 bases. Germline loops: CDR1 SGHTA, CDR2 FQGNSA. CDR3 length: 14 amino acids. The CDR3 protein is CASSPPGQDTEAFF. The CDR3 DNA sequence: TGTGCCAGCAGTCCCCCGGGACAGGACACTGAAGCTTTCTTT. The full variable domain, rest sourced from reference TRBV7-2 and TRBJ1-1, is GAGVSQSPSNKVTEKGKDVELRCDPISGHTALYWYRQSLGQGLEFLIYFQGNSAPDKSGLPSDRFSAERTGGSVSTLTIQRTQQEDSAVYLCASSPPGQDTEAFFGQGTRLTVV.

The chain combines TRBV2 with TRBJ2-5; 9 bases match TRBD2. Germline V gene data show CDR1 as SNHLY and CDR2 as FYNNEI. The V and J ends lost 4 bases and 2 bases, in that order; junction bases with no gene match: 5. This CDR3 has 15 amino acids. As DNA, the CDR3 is TGTGCCAGCAGTGCGACTAGCGGAGCTCAAGAGACCCAGTACTTC. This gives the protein CASSATSGAQETQYF.

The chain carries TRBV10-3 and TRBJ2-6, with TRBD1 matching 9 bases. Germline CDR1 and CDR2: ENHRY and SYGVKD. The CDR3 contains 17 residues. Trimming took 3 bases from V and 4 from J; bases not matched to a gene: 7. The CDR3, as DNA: TGTGCCATCAGTGACCAGACAGGGGGTAGGGGGGCCAACGTCCTGACTTTC. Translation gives CAISDQTGGRGANVLTF.

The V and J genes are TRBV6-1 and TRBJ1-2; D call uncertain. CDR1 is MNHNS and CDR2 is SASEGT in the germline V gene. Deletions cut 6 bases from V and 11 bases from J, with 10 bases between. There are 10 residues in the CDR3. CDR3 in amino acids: CASSVSAYTF. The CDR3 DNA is TGTGCCAGCAGCGTGAGTGCTTACACCTTC.

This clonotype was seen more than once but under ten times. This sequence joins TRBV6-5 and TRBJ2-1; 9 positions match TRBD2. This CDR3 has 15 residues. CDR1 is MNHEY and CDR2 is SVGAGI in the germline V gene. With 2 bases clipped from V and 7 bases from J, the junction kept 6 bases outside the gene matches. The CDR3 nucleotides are TGTGCCAGCAGTTACGCGGGAGGGCCGGGGAATGAGCAGTTCTTC. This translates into CASSYAGGPGNEQFF.

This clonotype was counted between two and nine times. The CDR3 region has the DNA TGCAGTGCTAGAGATCCCCAGGGTCACACTGAAGCTTTCTTT. Encoded protein: CSARDPQGHTEAFF. V usage is TRBV20-1 and J usage is TRBJ1-1; weak D call: TRBD1 (5 bases). Per the germline V gene, CDR1 is DFQATT and CDR2 is SNEGSKA (reference sequence). This CDR3 comprises 14 residues. V was shortened by 0 bases and J by 3 bases, with 11 bases between the two germline ends.

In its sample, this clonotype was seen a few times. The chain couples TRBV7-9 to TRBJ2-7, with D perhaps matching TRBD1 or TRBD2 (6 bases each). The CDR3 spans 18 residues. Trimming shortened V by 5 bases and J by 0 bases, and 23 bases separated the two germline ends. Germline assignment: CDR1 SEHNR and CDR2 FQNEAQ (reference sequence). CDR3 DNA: TGTGCCAGCAGCGAGGGGGGACCCCCTTATAGAAGCTCCTACGAGCAGTACTTC. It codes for CASSEGGPPYRSSYEQYF.

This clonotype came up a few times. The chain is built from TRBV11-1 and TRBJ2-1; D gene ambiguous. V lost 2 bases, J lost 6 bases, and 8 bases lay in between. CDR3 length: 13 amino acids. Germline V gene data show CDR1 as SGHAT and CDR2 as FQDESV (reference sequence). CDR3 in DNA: TGTGCCAGCAGCTTATCCAGGACCAATGAGCAGTTCTTC. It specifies CASSLSRTNEQFF. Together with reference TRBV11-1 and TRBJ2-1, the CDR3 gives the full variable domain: EAEVAQSPRYKITEKSQAVAFWCDPISGHATLYWYRQILGQGPELLVQFQDESVVDDSQLPKDRFSAERLKGVDSTLKIQPAELGDSAMYLCASSLSRTNEQFFGPGTRLTVL.